A single sample gave rise to the 24 T cell receptor beta chains below, sequenced in a study of CD8 T cells in ankylosing spondylitis. TCRdb re-called the 5' RACE reads through MiXCR, storing one row per CDR3 protein. Here the sample spans about 250,000 distinct CDR3 sequences, 30% to 40% being singletons. The sample taken for sequencing was blood, either unsorted or a sorted T cell fraction (not recorded which). Source of these receptors: a male donor with ankylosing spondylitis or in good health (not recorded which).

This chain links TRBV27 with TRBJ2-2; D uncertain. Germline values: CDR1 MNHEY, CDR2 SMNVEV (reference sequence). The CDR3 covers 13 residues. V was shortened by 0 bases and J by 6 bases, with 5 bases between the two germline ends. CDR3 sequence reads: CASSLSTPGELFF. DNA for the CDR3: TGTGCCAGCAGTTTATCGACACCCGGGGAGCTGTTTTTT.

This clonotype appeared many times. This chain joins TRBV10-1 and TRBJ1-1; D not resolved. Germline CDR1 WNHNN, CDR2 SYGVQD (reference sequence). The CDR3 loop spans 13 amino acids. The ends were cut back, 2 bases at V and 3 bases at J, with 7 bases in the middle. The CDR3 DNA follows: TGCGCCAGCAGTGAGAAAAGGTACACTGAAGCTTTCTTT. Protein product: CASSEKRYTEAFF.

The genes are TRBV12-3 or TRBV12-4 and TRBJ2-3, with D possibly matching TRBD2 (6 bases). V lost 3 bases and J lost 9, with 16 bases in between. The CDR3 covers 14 residues. CDR3 coding DNA: TGTGCCAGCAGTTTTGGTACGGACTATGAGACGCAGTATTTT. Its protein product is CASSFGTDYETQYF.

The rearrangement uses TRBV20-1 and TRBJ2-5; perhaps TRBD2 as D (7 bases). The CDR3 covers 17 residues. CDR1 and CDR2 from the germline V gene are DFQATT and SNEGSKA (reference sequence). Trimming shortened V by 5 bases and J by 4 bases, and 26 bases separated the two germline ends. The CDR3 DNA reads TGCAGTGCTCCTCACTACGTTAGGGGGGGTGTCGGAGAGACCCAGTACTTC. It yields the protein CSAPHYVRGGVGETQYF.

This clonotype was picked up many times. V usage is TRBV29-1 and J usage is TRBJ2-1; tentatively, D is TRBD1 or TRBD2 (6 bases each). Trimming left V 3 bases short and J 6 bases short, with 12 bases between. The CDR3 sequence is 13 residues long. The germline CDR1 and CDR2 sequences are SQVTM and ANQGSEA. CDR3 residues: CSVEGGPSNEQFF. In DNA, the CDR3 is TGCAGCGTTGAGGGGGGCCCTTCCAATGAGCAGTTCTTC.

The rearrangement joins TRBV7-2 to TRBJ2-6; perhaps TRBD1 as D (6 bases). V lost 2 bases, J lost 4 bases, and 9 bases lay in between. This CDR3 region has 15 residues. The germline V gene has CDR1 SGHTA and CDR2 FQGNSA. This CDR3 reads CASSLLGTGANVLTF. The CDR3, as DNA: TGTGCCAGCAGCTTACTTGGGACAGGGGCCAACGTCCTGACTTTC.

This chain joins TRBV15 and TRBJ2-2, with unresolved D. This CDR3 contains 15 residues. The V end was cut by 4 bases, the J end by 2 bases, with 11 bases between. CDR1 is LNHNV and CDR2 is YYDKDF in the germline V gene (reference sequence). This CDR3 is CATSKASLNTGELFF. CDR3 sequence (DNA): TGTGCCACCAGCAAGGCCTCTCTAAACACCGGGGAGCTGTTTTTT. Supplemented by reference TRBV15 and TRBJ2-2, the full variable domain reads DAMVIQNPRYQVTQFGKPVTLSCSQTLNHNVMYWYQQKSSQAPKLLFHYYDKDFNNEADTPDNFQSRRPNTSFCFLDIRSPGLGDTAMYLCATSKASLNTGELFFGEGSRLTVL.

Many counts were recorded for this clonotype. The rearrangement uses TRBV21-1 and TRBJ2-3; no DNA check was done on the table's D call, TRBD2. TRBV21-1 is termed a pseudogene. This CDR3 is built from 16 residues. The CDR3 region has the DNA TGTGCCAGCAGCACCCGCGGCTCGGGTAGCACAGATACGCAGTATTTT. Protein: CASSTRGSGSTDTQYF.

This clonotype was recorded once. V and J are TRBV20-1 and TRBJ2-1; TRBD2 matches 12 bases. With V trimmed by 3 bases and J by 6 bases, 6 bases remained unmatched. The germline V gene has CDR1 DFQATT and CDR2 SNEGSKA (reference sequence). The length of the CDR3 is 15 residues. CDR3 nucleotide sequence: TGCAGTGCTAGGGAGACTAGCGGGGGTCGCAATGAGCAGTTCTTC. Translating it yields CSARETSGGRNEQFF.

This clonotype was seen a handful of times. The chain is built from TRBV5-1 and TRBJ2-4; tentatively, D is TRBD1 or TRBD2 (5 bases each). V gave up 3 bases and J gave up 2 bases, with 27 bases separating them. Germline-derived CDR1 and CDR2 are SGHRS and YFSETQ. There are 20 residues in the CDR3. The CDR3 here is CASSSGSGSGTALTKNIQYF. As DNA, the CDR3 is TGCGCCAGCAGCTCAGGAAGTGGCTCCGGGACCGCACTGACCAAAAACATTCAGTACTTC.

V usage is TRBV6-6 and J usage is TRBJ1-1; D is undetermined. The CDR3 runs 13 residues. Germline V lookup: CDR1 MNHNY, CDR2 SVGAGI (reference sequence). Between the trimmed V and J ends, which lost 6 bases and 4 bases, there was a span of 12 bases. The CDR3 coding sequence is TGTGCCAGCAGCTCCGTCACAACCACTGAAGCTTTCTTT. It yields the protein CASSSVTTTEAFF.

The chain uses TRBV7-8 and TRBJ2-1; 7 positions match TRBD2. The CDR3 is 13 residues long. Trimming at V came to 5 bases and at J to 10 bases, leaving 8 bases not matched to a gene. The germline CDR1 and CDR2 sequences are SGHVS and FQNEAQ. CDR3 protein: CASSLLEAGEQFF. CDR3 nucleotide sequence: TGTGCCAGCAGCCTCCTGGAAGCGGGGGAGCAGTTCTTC.

This clonotype was seen a single time. The chain uses TRBV11-2 and TRBJ1-1; D uncertain. From germline, CDR1 is SGHAT and CDR2 FQNNGV. This CDR3 contains 12 residues. The germline V and J ends were trimmed by 5 bases and 2 bases, with 6 bases remaining between them. The CDR3 loop is CASSPTNTEAFF. The CDR3 nucleotides read TGTGCCAGCAGCCCGACCAACACTGAAGCTTTCTTT.

This clonotype was observed a few times. This chain uses TRBV12-3 or TRBV12-4 with TRBJ2-6; no reliable D call. This CDR3 is 15 amino acids long. Trimming cost V 5 bases and J 1 base, with 9 bases left between them. CDR3 sequence: CASSTSLSGANVLTF. The CDR3 DNA follows: TGTGCCAGCAGTACCTCCCTTTCTGGGGCCAACGTCCTGACTTTC.

Remarks on this clonotype: Relative to the germline gene, one junction end is altered; a read error may explain this. The chain uses TRBV5-1 and TRBJ2-1; D remains unclear. Germline-derived CDR1 and CDR2 are SGHRS and YFSETQ. The CDR3 consists of 12 residues. The CDR3 DNA reads TGTGCCAGCAGTCCTGGATACAATGAGCAGTTCTTC. Amino acids: CASSPGYNEQFF.

V and J are TRBV20-1 and TRBJ2-4, with a possible D match to TRBD2 (6 bases). The ends were cut back, 0 bases at V and 0 bases at J, with 24 bases in the middle. Germline CDR1 DFQATT, CDR2 SNEGSKA (reference sequence). This CDR3 is built from 20 residues. CDR3 protein: CSARDLGAYLEGLAKNIQYF. The DNA for the CDR3 is TGCAGTGCTAGAGATCTAGGGGCCTACCTGGAGGGGCTAGCCAAAAACATTCAGTACTTC.

The chain has TRBV6-2 or TRBV6-3 and TRBJ1-5; no reliable D call. This CDR3 comprises 15 residues. V lost 2 bases, J lost 3 bases, and 11 bases lay in between. Germline V gene lookup returns CDR1 MNHEY and CDR2 SVGEGT. The CDR3 sequence is CASSYSGVANQPQHF. The DNA of the CDR3 is TGTGCCAGCAGTTACAGTGGGGTTGCCAATCAGCCCCAGCATTTT.

This clonotype was observed a few times. CDR3 amino acids: CSVASGDSNQPQHF. The CDR3 nucleotides read TGCAGCGTTGCGTCGGGGGATAGCAATCAGCCCCAGCATTTT. The genes are TRBV29-1 and TRBJ1-5; weak D call: TRBD1 (5 bases). The CDR3 totals 14 residues. V lost 4 bases and J lost 0, with 10 bases in between. Per the germline V gene, CDR1 is SQVTM and CDR2 is ANQGSEA.

CDR3 sequence: CASSTERDSPLHF. As DNA, the CDR3 is TGTGCCAGCTCCACGGAGCGGGATTCACCCCTCCACTTT. The chain links TRBV18 to TRBJ1-6; D is uncertain. Between the trimmed V and J ends, which lost 6 bases and 8 bases, there was a span of 11 bases. The CDR3 contains 13 residues. Germline lookup yields CDR1 KGHSH and CDR2 LQKENI.

This clonotype was counted at least ten times. This rearrangement joins TRBV20-1 to TRBJ1-5; tentatively, D is TRBD1 (5 bases). This CDR3 comprises 13 residues. Germline V lookup: CDR1 DFQATT, CDR2 SNEGSKA (reference sequence). V lost 3 bases and J lost 6, with 12 bases in between. The CDR3 spells CSARSREGQPQHF. In nucleotides, the CDR3 is TGCAGTGCTAGGAGCAGGGAAGGTCAGCCCCAGCATTTT.

In this sample, this clonotype turned up a few times. The V call is TRBV12-3 or TRBV12-4, the J call TRBJ1-5; D not certain. V lost 9 bases to trimming and J lost 2 bases, with 11 bases between them. The CDR3 runs to 13 residues. The chain's CDR3 is CASGRRGNQPQHF. The CDR3 region has the DNA TGTGCCAGTGGGCGGAGGGGCAATCAGCCCCAGCATTTT.

This clonotype was observed a few times. The gene calls are TRBV20-1 and TRBJ2-3; D possibly corresponds to TRBD2 (6 bases). The CDR3 is 14 amino acids. Germline V gene sequence: CDR1 DFQATT, CDR2 SNEGSKA (reference sequence). The germline V and J ends were trimmed by 3 bases and 1 base, with 11 bases remaining between them. The CDR3 DNA reads TGCAGTGCTAGCTGGGGGGAAGGCACAGATACGCAGTATTTT. Translated, it gives CSASWGEGTDTQYF.

This clonotype was detected only a few times. This CDR3 is CASSLPSGGAVGYEQFF. CDR3 nucleotides: TGCGCCAGCAGCTTGCCCAGCGGGGGGGCGGTTGGCTATGAGCAGTTCTTC. The V gene is TRBV5-1, the J gene TRBJ2-1; 10 bases line up with TRBD2. Per germline, CDR1 SGHRS and CDR2 YFSETQ. The CDR3 loop spans 17 amino acids. Trimming cost V 1 base and J 8 bases; bases outside gene matches: 12.

The chain combines TRBV20-1 with TRBJ2-4; possibly TRBD1 for D (6 bases). The CDR3 runs 17 residues. The ends were cut back, 2 bases at V and 0 bases at J, with 17 bases in the middle. The germline V gene encodes CDR1 DFQATT and CDR2 SNEGSKA (reference sequence). The CDR3 DNA follows: TGCAGTGCTAGACCCTATGGACAGCACCTAGCCAAAAACATTCAGTACTTC. This translates into CSARPYGQHLAKNIQYF.